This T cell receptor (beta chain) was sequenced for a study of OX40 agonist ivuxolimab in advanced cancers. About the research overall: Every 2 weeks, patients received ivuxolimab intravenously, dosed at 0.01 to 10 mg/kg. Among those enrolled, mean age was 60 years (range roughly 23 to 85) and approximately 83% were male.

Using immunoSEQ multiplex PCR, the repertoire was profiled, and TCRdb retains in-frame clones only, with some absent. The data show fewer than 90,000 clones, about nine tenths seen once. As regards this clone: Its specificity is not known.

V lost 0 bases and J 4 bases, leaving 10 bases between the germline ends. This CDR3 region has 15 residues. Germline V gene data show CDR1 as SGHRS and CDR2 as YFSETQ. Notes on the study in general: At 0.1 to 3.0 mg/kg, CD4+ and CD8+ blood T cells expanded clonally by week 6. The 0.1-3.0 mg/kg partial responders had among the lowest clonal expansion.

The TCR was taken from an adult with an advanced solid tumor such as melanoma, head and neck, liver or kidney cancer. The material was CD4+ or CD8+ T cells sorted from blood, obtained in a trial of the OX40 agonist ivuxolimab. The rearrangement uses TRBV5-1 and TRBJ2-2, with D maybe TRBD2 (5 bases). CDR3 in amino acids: CASSLDEGSTGELFF. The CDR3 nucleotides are TGCGCCAGCAGCTTGGACGAGGGTTCCACCGGGGAGCTGTTTTTT.